The clone carrying this T cell receptor (beta chain) was picked up many times. Samples came from axillary lymph nodes draining the breast cancer. The CDR3 loop spans 15 amino acids. V was pared by 3 bases and J by 0 bases, with 11 bases between. Germline lookup yields CDR1 LNHDA and CDR2 SQIVND (reference sequence). This sample is drawn from a study of breast tumors, draining lymph nodes, adjacent tissues. TCRdb passed the multiplex PCR reads through MiXCR, listing each CDR3 protein once. The repertoire holds around 290,000 distinct CDR3 sequences, with around 30% as singletons. Sequencing was performed on axillary lymph node tissue. The J gene is TRBJ1-2, the V gene TRBV19, with D unclear. This clonotype originated in a female donor with breast cancer. Some clones in this sample may be carry-over from other donors' samples. In DNA, the CDR3 is TGTGCCAGTAGTATCCGAAGCGGTTCTAACTATGGCTACACCTTC. Protein: CASSIRSGSNYGYTF.